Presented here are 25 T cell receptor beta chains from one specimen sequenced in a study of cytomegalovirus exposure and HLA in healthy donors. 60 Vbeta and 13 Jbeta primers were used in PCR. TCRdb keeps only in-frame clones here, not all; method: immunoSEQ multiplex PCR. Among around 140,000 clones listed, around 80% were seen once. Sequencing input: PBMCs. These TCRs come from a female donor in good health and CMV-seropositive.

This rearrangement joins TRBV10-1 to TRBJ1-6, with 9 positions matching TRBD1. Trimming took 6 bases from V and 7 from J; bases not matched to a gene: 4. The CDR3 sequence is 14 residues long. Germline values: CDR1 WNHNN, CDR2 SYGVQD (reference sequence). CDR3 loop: CASSPGQGNSPLHF. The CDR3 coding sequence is TGCGCCAGCAGCCCCGGACAGGGGAATTCACCCCTCCACTTT.

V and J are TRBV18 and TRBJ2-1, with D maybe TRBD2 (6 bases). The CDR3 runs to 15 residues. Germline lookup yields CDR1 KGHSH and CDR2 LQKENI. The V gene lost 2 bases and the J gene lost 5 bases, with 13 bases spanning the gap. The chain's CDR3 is CASSPGTGADNEQFF. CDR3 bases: TGTGCCAGCTCACCAGGAACGGGAGCAGACAATGAGCAGTTCTTC.

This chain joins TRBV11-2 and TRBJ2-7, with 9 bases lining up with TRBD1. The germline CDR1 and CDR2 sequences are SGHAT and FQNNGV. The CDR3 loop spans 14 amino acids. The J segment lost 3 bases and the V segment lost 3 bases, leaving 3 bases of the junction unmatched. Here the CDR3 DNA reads TGTGCCAGCAGCTTTGGGACAGGGTTCTACGAGCAGTACTTC. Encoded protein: CASSFGTGFYEQYF.

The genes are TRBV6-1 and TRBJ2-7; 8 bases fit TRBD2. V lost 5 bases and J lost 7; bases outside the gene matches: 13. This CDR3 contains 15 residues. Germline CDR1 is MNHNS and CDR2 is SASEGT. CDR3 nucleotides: TGTGCCAGCAGTACGCGAGGACTAGCAGTCTTGGAGCAGTACTTC. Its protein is CASSTRGLAVLEQYF.

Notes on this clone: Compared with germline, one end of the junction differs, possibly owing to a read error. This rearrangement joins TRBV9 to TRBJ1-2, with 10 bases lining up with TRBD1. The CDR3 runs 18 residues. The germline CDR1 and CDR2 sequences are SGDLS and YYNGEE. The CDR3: CASSVAKTGGVSNYGYPF. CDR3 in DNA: TGTGCCAGCAGCGTAGCAAAGACAGGGGGCGTTTCTAACTATGGCTACCCCTTC.

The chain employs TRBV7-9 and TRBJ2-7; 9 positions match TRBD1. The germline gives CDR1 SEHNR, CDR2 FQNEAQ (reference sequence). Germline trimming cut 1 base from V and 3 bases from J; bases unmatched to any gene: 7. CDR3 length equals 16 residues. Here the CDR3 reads CASSLGTGTGSYEQYF. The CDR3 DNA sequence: TGTGCCAGCAGCTTAGGCACCGGGACAGGGAGCTACGAGCAGTACTTC.

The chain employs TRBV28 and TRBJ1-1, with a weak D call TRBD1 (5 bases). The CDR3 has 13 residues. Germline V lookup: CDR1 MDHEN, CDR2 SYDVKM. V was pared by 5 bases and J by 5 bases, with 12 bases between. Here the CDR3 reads CASSPSTETEAFF. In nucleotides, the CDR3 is TGTGCCAGCAGTCCTTCGACAGAAACTGAAGCTTTCTTT.

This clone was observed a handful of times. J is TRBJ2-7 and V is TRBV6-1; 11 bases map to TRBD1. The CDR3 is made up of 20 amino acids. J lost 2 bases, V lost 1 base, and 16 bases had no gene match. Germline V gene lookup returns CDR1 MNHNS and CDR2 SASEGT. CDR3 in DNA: TGTGCCAGCAGTGAAGTTCTATTACGCCTCCGGGACAGGGGGGCCTACGAGCAGTACTTC. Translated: CASSEVLLRLRDRGAYEQYF.

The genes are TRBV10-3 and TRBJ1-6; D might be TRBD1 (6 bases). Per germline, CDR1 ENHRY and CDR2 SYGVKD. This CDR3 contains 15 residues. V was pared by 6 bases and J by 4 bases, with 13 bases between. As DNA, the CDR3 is TGTGCCATCAGCGCTGGGACACTATATAATTCACCCCTCCACTTT. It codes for CAISAGTLYNSPLHF.

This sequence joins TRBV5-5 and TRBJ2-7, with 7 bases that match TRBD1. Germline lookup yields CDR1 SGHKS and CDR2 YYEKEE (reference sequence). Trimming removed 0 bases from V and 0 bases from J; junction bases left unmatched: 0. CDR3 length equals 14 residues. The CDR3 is CASSLDRGSYEQYF. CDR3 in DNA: TGTGCCAGCAGCTTGGACAGGGGCTCCTACGAGCAGTACTTC.

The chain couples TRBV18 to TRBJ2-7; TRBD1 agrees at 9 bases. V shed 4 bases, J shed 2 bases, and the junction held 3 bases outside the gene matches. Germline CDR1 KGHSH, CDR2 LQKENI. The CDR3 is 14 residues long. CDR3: CASSRTGAAYEQYF. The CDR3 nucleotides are TGTGCCAGCTCACGGACAGGGGCGGCCTACGAGCAGTACTTC.

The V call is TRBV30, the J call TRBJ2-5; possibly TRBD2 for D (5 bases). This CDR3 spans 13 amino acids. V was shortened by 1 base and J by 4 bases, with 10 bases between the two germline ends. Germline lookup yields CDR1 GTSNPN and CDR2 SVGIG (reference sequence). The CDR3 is CAWSAGVPETQYF. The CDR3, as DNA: TGTGCCTGGAGTGCCGGGGTCCCAGAGACCCAGTACTTC.

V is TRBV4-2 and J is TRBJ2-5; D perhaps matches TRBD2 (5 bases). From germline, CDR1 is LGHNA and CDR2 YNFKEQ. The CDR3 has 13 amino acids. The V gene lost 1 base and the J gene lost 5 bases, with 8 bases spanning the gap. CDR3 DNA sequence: TGTGCCAGCAGCCAAGTCGGGGTTGAGACCCAGTACTTC. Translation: CASSQVGVETQYF.

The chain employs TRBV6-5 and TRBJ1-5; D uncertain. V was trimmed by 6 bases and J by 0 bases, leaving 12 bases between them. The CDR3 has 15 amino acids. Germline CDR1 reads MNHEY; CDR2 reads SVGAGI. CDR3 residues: CASSKEGRSNQPQHF. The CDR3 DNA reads TGTGCCAGCAGCAAGGAGGGTCGTAGCAATCAGCCCCAGCATTTT.

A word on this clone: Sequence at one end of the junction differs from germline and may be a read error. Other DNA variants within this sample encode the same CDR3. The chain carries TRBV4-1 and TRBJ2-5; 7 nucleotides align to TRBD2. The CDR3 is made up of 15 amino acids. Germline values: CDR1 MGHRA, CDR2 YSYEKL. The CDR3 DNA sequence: TGTGCCAGCAGCCAAGAAGGGAGGGTCCAAGAGACCCAGTACTTC. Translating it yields CASSQEGRVQETQYF.

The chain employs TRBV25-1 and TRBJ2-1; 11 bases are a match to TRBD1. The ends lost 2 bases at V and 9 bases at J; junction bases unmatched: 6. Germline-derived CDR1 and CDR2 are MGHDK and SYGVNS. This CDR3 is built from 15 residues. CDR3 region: CASSELGQGAFEQFF. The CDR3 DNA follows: TGTGCCAGCAGTGAACTAGGACAGGGGGCCTTTGAGCAGTTCTTC.

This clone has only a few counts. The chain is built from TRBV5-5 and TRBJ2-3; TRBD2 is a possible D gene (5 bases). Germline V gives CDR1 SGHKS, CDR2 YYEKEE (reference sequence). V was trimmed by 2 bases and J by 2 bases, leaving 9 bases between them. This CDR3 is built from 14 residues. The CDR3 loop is CASSFASLTDTQYF. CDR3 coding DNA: TGTGCCAGCAGCTTCGCTAGCCTCACAGATACGCAGTATTTT.

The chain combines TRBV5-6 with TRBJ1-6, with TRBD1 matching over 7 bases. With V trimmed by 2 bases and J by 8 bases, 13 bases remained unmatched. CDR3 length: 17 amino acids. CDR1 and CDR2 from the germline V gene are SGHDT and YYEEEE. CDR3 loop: CASSFISSRGRDSPLHF. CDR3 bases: TGTGCCAGCAGCTTTATTTCCTCGAGGGGGCGCGATTCACCCCTCCACTTT.

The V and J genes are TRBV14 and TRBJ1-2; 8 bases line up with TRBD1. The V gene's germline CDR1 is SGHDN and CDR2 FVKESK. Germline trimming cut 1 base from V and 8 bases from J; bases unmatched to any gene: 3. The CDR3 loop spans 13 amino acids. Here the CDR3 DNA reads TGTGCCAGCAGCCAAGGGGCAGGGGGCGGCTACACCTTC. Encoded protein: CASSQGAGGGYTF.

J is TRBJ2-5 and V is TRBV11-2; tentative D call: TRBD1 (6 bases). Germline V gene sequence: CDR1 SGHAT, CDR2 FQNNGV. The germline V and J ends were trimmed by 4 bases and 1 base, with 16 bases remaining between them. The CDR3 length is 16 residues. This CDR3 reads CASSSPDQGPQETQYF. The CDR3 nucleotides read TGTGCCAGCAGCTCCCCGGACCAGGGGCCCCAAGAGACCCAGTACTTC.

CDR3 sequence: CSVLADTNTGELFF. Here the CDR3 DNA reads TGCAGCGTTCTGGCGGACACGAACACCGGGGAGCTGTTTTTT. The J gene is TRBJ2-2, the V gene TRBV29-1; D may be TRBD1 (5 bases). CDR3 length equals 14 residues. CDR1 and CDR2 (germline): SQVTM, ANQGSEA. The V gene lost 5 bases and the J gene lost 0 bases, with 10 bases spanning the gap.

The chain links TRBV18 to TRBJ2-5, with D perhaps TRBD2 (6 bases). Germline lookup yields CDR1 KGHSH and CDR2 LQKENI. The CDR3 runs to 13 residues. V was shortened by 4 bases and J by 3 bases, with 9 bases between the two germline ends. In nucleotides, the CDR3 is TGTGCCAGCTCACAGACTAGGGAAGAGACCCAGTACTTC. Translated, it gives CASSQTREETQYF. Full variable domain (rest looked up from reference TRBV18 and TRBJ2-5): NAGVMQNPRHLVRRRGQEARLRCSPMKGHSHVYWYRQLPEEGLKFMVYLQKENIIDESGMPKERFSAEFPKEGPSILRIQQVVRGDSAAYFCASSQTREETQYFGPGTRLLVL.

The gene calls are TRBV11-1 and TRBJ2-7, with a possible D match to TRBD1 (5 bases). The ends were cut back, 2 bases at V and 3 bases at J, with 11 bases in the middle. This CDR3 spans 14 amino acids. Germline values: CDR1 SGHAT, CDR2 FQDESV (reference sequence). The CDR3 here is CASSLSDRFYEQYF. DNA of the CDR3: TGTGCCAGCAGCTTATCTGACAGATTCTACGAGCAGTACTTC.

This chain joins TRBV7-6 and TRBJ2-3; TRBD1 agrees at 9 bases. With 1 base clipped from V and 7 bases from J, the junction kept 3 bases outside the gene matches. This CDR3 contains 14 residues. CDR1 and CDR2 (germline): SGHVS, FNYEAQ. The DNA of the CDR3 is TGTGCCAGCAGCTTAGTGACAGGGGGACATACGCAGTATTTT. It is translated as CASSLVTGGHTQYF.

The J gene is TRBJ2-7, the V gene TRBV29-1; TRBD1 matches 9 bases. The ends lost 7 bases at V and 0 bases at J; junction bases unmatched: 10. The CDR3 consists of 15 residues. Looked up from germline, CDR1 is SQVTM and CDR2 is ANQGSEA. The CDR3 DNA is TGCAGCGCGAACCACCGGGACAGGGCCTCCTACGAGCAGTACTTC. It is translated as CSANHRDRASYEQYF.